The 3 T cell receptor beta chains given below trace back to one sample, sequenced in a study of cytotoxic CD8 clonotypes in ibrutinib-treated CLL. The repertoire was sequenced with immunoSEQ multiplex PCR; TCRdb's copy has only in-frame clones and lacks some. The sample has some 65,000 clones, less than 60% seen once. The sample was PBMCs, taken after 12 months of ibrutinib treatment. These receptor sequences come from a human donor with chronic lymphocytic leukemia.

The V gene is TRBV7-8, the J gene TRBJ2-5; no firm D call. CDR3 size: 14 residues. Germline V gene data show CDR1 as SGHVS and CDR2 as FQNEAQ. The ends were cut back, 3 bases at V and 3 bases at J, with 11 bases in the middle. CDR3 region: CASSFAVSKETQYF. The CDR3 DNA sequence: TGTGCCAGCAGCTTTGCAGTATCAAAAGAGACCCAGTACTTC.

The chain employs TRBV5-1 and TRBJ2-5; TRBD2 matches at 11 bases. J gave up 4 bases and V 3 bases, and 5 bases lay outside the gene matches. The CDR3 spans 15 residues. Germline V gene lookup returns CDR1 SGHRS and CDR2 YFSETQ. CDR3 protein: CASSSALAGGETQYF. Here the CDR3 DNA reads TGCGCCAGCAGCTCGGCCCTAGCGGGGGGAGAGACCCAGTACTTC.

The genes are TRBV6-1 and TRBJ2-7; D is undetermined. Germline assignment: CDR1 MNHNS and CDR2 SASEGT. The CDR3 covers 12 residues. V lost 2 bases and J lost 3, with 5 bases in between. CDR3 sequence reads: CASSEQFYEQYF. CDR3 in DNA: TGTGCCAGCAGTGAACAGTTCTACGAGCAGTACTTC.